The rows below give T cell receptor beta chains drawn from one sample of a study of OX40 agonist ivuxolimab in advanced cancers. Sequencing was performed with immunoSEQ multiplex PCR; in TCRdb, only in-frame clones are kept and a portion is missing. The top ten hold 15% to 20% of the sample, which has 25,000 to 35,000 clones, 84% seen once. The input for sequencing was CD4+ or CD8+ T cells sorted from blood, taken in a trial of the OX40 agonist ivuxolimab. The source is an adult with an advanced solid tumor such as melanoma, head and neck, liver or kidney cancer. The CDR3 runs from the conserved cysteine through the conserved F or W. The order of the fields is J gene, D gene, V gene, clone size, CDR3 DNA, CDR3 protein. A D gene is named only where the DNA matches it firmly. A clone size is listed for some rows: how often the clone was seen (once, few, many), or a class if it is expanded.

J: TRBJ2-1; D: TRBD2; V: TRBV5-1; size: -; DNA: TGCGCCAGCAGCTCCGCAGCGGGAGGGCCGTATGAGCAGTTCTTC; CDR3: CASSSAAGGPYEQFF
J: TRBJ1-1; D: -; V: TRBV4-3; size: -; DNA: TGCGCCAGCAGCAGGGACGGGCTTTTGGCTTTCTTT; CDR3: CASSRDGLLAFF
J: TRBJ1-1; D: -; V: TRBV10-3; size: -; DNA: TGTGCCATCAGTGAGGATGGGGCCTGGGGTGAAGCTTTCTTT; CDR3: CAISEDGAWGEAFF
J: TRBJ2-1; D: -; V: TRBV11-3; size: -; DNA: TGTGCCAGCACCCCCCCACTGGCTAGTGAGCAGTTCTTC; CDR3: CASTPPLASEQFF
J: TRBJ1-2; D: -; V: TRBV6-6; size: -; DNA: TGTGCCAGCAGTCACCCTGGGGGTGATGGCTACACCTTC; CDR3: CASSHPGGDGYTF
J: TRBJ1-2; D: -; V: TRBV6-1; size: few; DNA: TGTGCCAGCAGTCCTTTCTGGGACGGCTATGGCTACACCTTC; CDR3: CASSPFWDGYGYTF
J: TRBJ1-1; D: -; V: TRBV6-5; size: -; DNA: TGTGCCAGCAGTTACTTACAAGGAAACACTGAAGCTTTCTTT; CDR3: CASSYLQGNTEAFF
J: TRBJ1-1; D: TRBD1; V: TRBV5-1; size: once; DNA: TGCGCCAGCAGCTTCGGGACAGCCCACACTGAAGCTTTCTTT; CDR3: CASSFGTAHTEAFF
J: TRBJ1-1; D: -; V: TRBV10-2; size: once; DNA: TGCGCCAGCAGTGAGTCGGACAGCCTGAACACTGAAGCTTTCTTT; CDR3: CASSESDSLNTEAFF
J: TRBJ1-1; D: -; V: TRBV27; size: -; DNA: TGTGCCAGCAGTTTAGGGAAGAACACTGAAGCTTTCTTT; CDR3: CASSLGKNTEAFF
J: TRBJ2-1; D: -; V: TRBV2; size: -; DNA: TGTGCCAGCAATCAGCTAGCGACCCCCCGCAATGAGCAGTTCTTC; CDR3: CASNQLATPRNEQFF
J: TRBJ1-2; D: -; V: TRBV6-1; size: -; DNA: TGTGCCAGTAAAGGGGACGGAGTTAACTATGGCTACACCTTC; CDR3: CASKGDGVNYGYTF
J: TRBJ1-2; D: TRBD1; V: TRBV5-6; size: -; DNA: TGTGCCAGCAGCTTGGGGACAGGGAATGGCTACACCTTC; CDR3: CASSLGTGNGYTF
J: TRBJ1-1; D: TRBD1; V: TRBV9; size: -; DNA: TGTGCCAGCGGCTCAGGGACAGGGCACACTGAAGCTTTCTTT; CDR3: CASGSGTGHTEAFF
J: TRBJ1-1; D: TRBD1; V: TRBV6-5; size: -; DNA: TGTGCCAGCAGTTTTTACAGGGGGCATACTGAAGCTTTCTTT; CDR3: CASSFYRGHTEAFF
J: TRBJ2-2; D: TRBD1; V: TRBV6-1; size: -; DNA: TGTGCCAGCAGTGAACCCTTAGAGGACAGGGGCGACACCGGGGAGCTGTTTTTT; CDR3: CASSEPLEDRGDTGELFF
J: TRBJ2-7; D: -; V: TRBV11-3; size: once; DNA: TGTGCCAGCAGCTTGAGCGGGTCAGGCGTGCAGTACTTC; CDR3: CASSLSGSGVQYF
J: TRBJ1-1; D: -; V: TRBV19; size: few; DNA: TGTGCCAGTAGTCTCTCAGAGAACACTGAAGCTTTCTTT; CDR3: CASSLSENTEAFF
J: TRBJ2-7; D: TRBD1; V: TRBV27; size: once; DNA: TGTGCCAGCAGTTACGCCGGGACAGCCACCTACGAGCAGTACTTC; CDR3: CASSYAGTATYEQYF
J: TRBJ1-5; D: TRBD1; V: TRBV2; size: -; DNA: TGTGCCAGCACCCTCAGGGGGACAATAGGCAATCAGCCCCAGCATTTT; CDR3: CASTLRGTIGNQPQHF
J: TRBJ2-1; D: -; V: TRBV9; size: -; DNA: TGTGCCAGCAGCGCCAGATTCGGGGGAAGGGTGCAGTTCTTC; CDR3: CASSARFGGRVQFF
J: TRBJ2-3; D: -; V: TRBV7-8; size: few; DNA: TGTGCCAGCAGCCCCTCCGCGGGGGATACGCAGTATTTT; CDR3: CASSPSAGDTQYF
J: TRBJ1-6; D: -; V: TRBV27; size: -; DNA: TGTGCCAGCAGTTTAGGGGTGGGAAATAATTCACCCCTCCACTTT; CDR3: CASSLGVGNNSPLHF
J: TRBJ2-1; D: -; V: TRBV12-5; size: -; DNA: TGTGCTAGTGGTTCCTCCAGCGGGTTTTCCTACAATGAGCAGTTCTTC; CDR3: CASGSSSGFSYNEQFF
J: TRBJ2-7; D: TRBD2; V: TRBV6-5; size: -; DNA: TGTGCCAGCAGTTACTGGGGGGGCTACGAGCAGTACTTC; CDR3: CASSYWGGYEQYF
J: TRBJ1-4; D: -; V: TRBV7-9; size: -; DNA: TGTGCCAGCAGCCTGGGACACTCAACTAATGAAAAACTGTTTTTT; CDR3: CASSLGHSTNEKLFF
J: TRBJ1-3; D: TRBD1; V: TRBV6-6; size: few; DNA: TGTGCCAGCAGTTCAGGGGGCAAGGACACCATATATTTT; CDR3: CASSSGGKDTIYF
J: TRBJ1-1; D: TRBD1; V: TRBV4-3; size: -; DNA: TGCGCCAGCAGCCAGAGACAGGGGGTTGGCGCTGAAGCTTTCTTT; CDR3: CASSQRQGVGAEAFF
J: TRBJ2-7; D: -; V: TRBV5-6; size: -; DNA: TGTGCCAGCAGCTTGGAAGGGACGAATACCTACGAGCAGTACTTC; CDR3: CASSLEGTNTYEQYF
J: TRBJ2-3; D: -; V: TRBV13; size: -; DNA: TGTGCCAGCAGCCCAGGACTGGCAGATACGCAGTATTTT; CDR3: CASSPGLADTQYF
J: TRBJ2-5; D: -; V: TRBV7-6; size: -; DNA: TGTGCCAGCAGCCCCGAAGAAGGCCCCGGGGAGACCCAGTACTTC; CDR3: CASSPEEGPGETQYF
J: TRBJ2-5; D: -; V: TRBV10-3; size: -; DNA: TGTGCCATCTCCGAAGGACAGGAGACCCAGTACTTC; CDR3: CAISEGQETQYF
J: TRBJ1-1; D: -; V: TRBV6-5; size: once; DNA: TGTGCCAGCAGTCCCGGCGGGGAGGTCGCTTTCTTT; CDR3: CASSPGGEVAFF
J: TRBJ2-5; D: TRBD2; V: TRBV11-2; size: -; DNA: TGTGCCAGCAGCTTGGGAGCGGGGCGAGAGACCCAGTACTTC; CDR3: CASSLGAGRETQYF
J: TRBJ1-6; D: -; V: TRBV5-6; size: -; DNA: TGTGCCAGCAGCTTGGTGTGGGGGGCGAATTCACCCCTCCACTTT; CDR3: CASSLVWGANSPLHF
J: TRBJ1-2; D: -; V: TRBV5-6; size: -; DNA: TGTGCCAGCAGCCAAGTGGCGGGTGGCTATGGCTACACCTTC; CDR3: CASSQVAGGYGYTF
J: TRBJ2-4; D: -; V: TRBV7-9; size: -; DNA: TGTGCCAGCAGCTTAAGTGGAGGGGGGTTAAGCTTAAACATTCAGTACTTC; CDR3: CASSLSGGGLSLNIQYF
J: TRBJ2-7; D: -; V: TRBV6-5; size: -; DNA: TGTGCCAGCAGTCACGGGACTCAGCCCTACGAGCAGTACTTC; CDR3: CASSHGTQPYEQYF
J: TRBJ2-7; D: -; V: TRBV7-8; size: -; DNA: TGTGCCAGCAGCTTAGGCGAGCAGTACTTC; CDR3: CASSLGEQYF
J: TRBJ1-1; D: -; V: TRBV2; size: -; DNA: TGTGCCAGCAGTTCCAGGGACTCTGAAGCTTTCTTT; CDR3: CASSSRDSEAFF
J: TRBJ1-1; D: TRBD1; V: TRBV4-1; size: -; DNA: TGCGCCAGCAGCCACGGACAGGCTAACACTGAAGCTTTCTTT; CDR3: CASSHGQANTEAFF
J: TRBJ2-1; D: -; V: TRBV10-3; size: -; DNA: TGTGCCATCAGTGAGCCGAATGAGCAGTTCTTC; CDR3: CAISEPNEQFF
J: TRBJ1-3; D: -; V: TRBV19; size: -; DNA: TGTGCCAGTAGTATAGATCATGCGTCTGGAAACACCATATATTTT; CDR3: CASSIDHASGNTIYF
J: TRBJ2-7; D: -; V: TRBV4-2; size: -; DNA: TGTGCCACCAGGGGGGGCGAGCAGTACTTC; CDR3: CATRGGEQYF
J: TRBJ2-7; D: TRBD1; V: TRBV5-1; size: -; DNA: TGCGCCAGCAGTTACGGGACAGCGAACGAGCAGTACTTC; CDR3: CASSYGTANEQYF
J: TRBJ2-1; D: TRBD2; V: TRBV30; size: -; DNA: TGTGCCTGGAGTGTAACTAGCGGGAGGGCCGATGAGCAGTTCTTC; CDR3: CAWSVTSGRADEQFF
J: TRBJ2-6; D: -; V: TRBV7-3; size: -; DNA: TGCGCCAGCAGCCAGGCTGGGGGCTCTGGGGCCAACGTCCTGACTTTC; CDR3: CASSQAGGSGANVLTF
J: TRBJ2-1; D: TRBD2; V: TRBV11-3; size: -; DNA: TGTGCCAGCAGCTCAAGGACTAGCGGGGGGGCTGAGCAGTTCTTC; CDR3: CASSSRTSGGAEQFF
J: TRBJ1-1; D: -; V: TRBV9; size: -; DNA: TGTGCCAGCAGTGGAGGGAGGGACACTGAAGCTTTCTTT; CDR3: CASSGGRDTEAFF
J: TRBJ2-2; D: -; V: TRBV5-4; size: -; DNA: TGTGCCAGCAGCTTGCAGGGGGAGCTGTTTTTT; CDR3: CASSLQGELFF